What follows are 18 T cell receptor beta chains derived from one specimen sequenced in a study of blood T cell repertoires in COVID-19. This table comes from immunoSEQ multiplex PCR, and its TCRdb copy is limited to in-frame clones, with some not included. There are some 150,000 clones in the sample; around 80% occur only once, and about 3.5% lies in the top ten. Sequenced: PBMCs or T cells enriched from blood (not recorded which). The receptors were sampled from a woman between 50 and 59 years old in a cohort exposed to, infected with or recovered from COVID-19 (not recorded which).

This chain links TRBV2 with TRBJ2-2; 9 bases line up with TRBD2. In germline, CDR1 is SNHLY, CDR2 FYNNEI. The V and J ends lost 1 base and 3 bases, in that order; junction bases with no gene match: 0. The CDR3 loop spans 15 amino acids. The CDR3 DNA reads TGTGCCAGCAGTGAAGTAGCGGGAGACACCGGGGAGCTGTTTTTT. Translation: CASSEVAGDTGELFF.

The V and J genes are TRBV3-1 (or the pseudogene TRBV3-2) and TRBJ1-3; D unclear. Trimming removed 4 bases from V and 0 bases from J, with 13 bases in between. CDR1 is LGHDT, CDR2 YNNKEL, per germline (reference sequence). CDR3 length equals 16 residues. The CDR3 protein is CASSPRGTRSGNTIYF. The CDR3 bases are TGTGCCAGCAGCCCTCGAGGAACGCGCTCTGGAAACACCATATATTTT.

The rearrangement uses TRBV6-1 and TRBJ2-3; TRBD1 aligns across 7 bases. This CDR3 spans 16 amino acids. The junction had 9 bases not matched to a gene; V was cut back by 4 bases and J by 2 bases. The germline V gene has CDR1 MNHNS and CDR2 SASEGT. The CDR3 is CASSARQGTTTDTQYF. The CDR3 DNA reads TGTGCCAGCAGTGCCCGACAGGGAACAACCACAGATACGCAGTATTTT.

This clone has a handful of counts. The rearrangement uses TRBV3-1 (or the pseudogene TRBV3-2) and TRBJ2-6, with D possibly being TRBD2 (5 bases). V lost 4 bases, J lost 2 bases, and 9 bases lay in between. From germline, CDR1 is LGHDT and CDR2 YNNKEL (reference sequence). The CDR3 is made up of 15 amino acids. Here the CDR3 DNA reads TGTGCCAGCAGCCGGGGAGCCGCTGGGGCCAACGTCCTGACTTTC. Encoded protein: CASSRGAAGANVLTF.

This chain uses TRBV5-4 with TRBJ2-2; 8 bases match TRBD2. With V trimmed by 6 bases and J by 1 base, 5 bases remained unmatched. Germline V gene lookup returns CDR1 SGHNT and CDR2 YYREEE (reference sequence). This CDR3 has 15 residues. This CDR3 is CASTSGSGNTGELFF. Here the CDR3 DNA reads TGTGCCAGCACCAGCGGGAGCGGGAACACCGGGGAGCTGTTTTTT.

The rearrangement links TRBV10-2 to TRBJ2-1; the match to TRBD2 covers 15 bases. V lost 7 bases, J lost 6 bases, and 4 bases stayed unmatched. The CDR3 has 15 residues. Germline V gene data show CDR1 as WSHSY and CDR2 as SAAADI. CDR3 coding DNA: TGCGCCAGCACCCGGACTAGCGGGGGGGCCAATGAGCAGTTCTTC. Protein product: CASTRTSGGANEQFF.

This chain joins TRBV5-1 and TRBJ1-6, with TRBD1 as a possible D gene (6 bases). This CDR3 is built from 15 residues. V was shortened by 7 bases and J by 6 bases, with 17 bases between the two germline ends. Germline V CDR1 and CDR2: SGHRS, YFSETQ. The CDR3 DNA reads TGCGCCAGCCACCCAACAGGGTATTCTAATTCACCCCTCCACTTT. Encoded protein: CASHPTGYSNSPLHF.

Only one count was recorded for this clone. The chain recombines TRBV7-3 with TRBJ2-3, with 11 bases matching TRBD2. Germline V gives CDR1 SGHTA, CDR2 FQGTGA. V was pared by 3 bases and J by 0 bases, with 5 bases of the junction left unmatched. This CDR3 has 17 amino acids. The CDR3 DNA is TGTGCCAGCAGCTTCCAAAGGACTAGCGGGAGCACAGATACGCAGTATTTT. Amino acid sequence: CASSFQRTSGSTDTQYF.

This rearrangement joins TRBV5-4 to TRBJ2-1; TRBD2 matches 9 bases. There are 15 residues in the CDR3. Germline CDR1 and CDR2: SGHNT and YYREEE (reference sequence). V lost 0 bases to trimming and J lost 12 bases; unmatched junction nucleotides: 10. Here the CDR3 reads CASSLAIAGDFRQFF. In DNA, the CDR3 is TGTGCCAGCAGCTTGGCAATAGCGGGAGATTTCCGGCAGTTCTTC.

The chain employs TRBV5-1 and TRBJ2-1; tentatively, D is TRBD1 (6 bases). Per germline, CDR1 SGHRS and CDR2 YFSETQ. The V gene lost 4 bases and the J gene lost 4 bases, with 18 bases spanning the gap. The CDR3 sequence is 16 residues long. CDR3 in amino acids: CASSPSTPDSYNEQFF. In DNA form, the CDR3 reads TGCGCCAGCAGCCCCAGTACCCCGGACAGTTACAATGAGCAGTTCTTC.

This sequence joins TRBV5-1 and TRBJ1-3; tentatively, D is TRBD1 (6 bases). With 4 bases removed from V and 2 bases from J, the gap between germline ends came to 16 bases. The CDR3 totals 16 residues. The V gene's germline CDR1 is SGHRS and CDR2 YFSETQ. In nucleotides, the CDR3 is TGCGCCAGCAGCAGGGGGTTGGGAGAGGCTGGAAACACCATATATTTT. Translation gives CASSRGLGEAGNTIYF.

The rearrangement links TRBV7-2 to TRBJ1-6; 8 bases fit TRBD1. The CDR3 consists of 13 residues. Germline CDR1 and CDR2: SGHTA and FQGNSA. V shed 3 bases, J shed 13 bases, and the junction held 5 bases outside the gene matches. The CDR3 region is CASSFRQGIPLHF. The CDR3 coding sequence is TGTGCCAGCAGCTTCAGACAGGGGATCCCCCTCCACTTT. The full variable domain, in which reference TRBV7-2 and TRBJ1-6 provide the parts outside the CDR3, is GAGVSQSPSNKVTEKGKDVELRCDPISGHTALYWYRQSLGQGLEFLIYFQGNSAPDKSGLPSDRFSAERTGGSVSTLTIQRTQQEDSAVYLCASSFRQGIPLHFGNGTRLTVT.

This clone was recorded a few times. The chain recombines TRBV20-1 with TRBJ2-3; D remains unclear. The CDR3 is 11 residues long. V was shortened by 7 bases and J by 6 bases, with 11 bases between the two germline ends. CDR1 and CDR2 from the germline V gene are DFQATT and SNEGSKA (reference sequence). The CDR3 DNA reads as TGCAGTGTTGCGATTGGTGATACGCAGTATTTT. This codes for CSVAIGDTQYF.

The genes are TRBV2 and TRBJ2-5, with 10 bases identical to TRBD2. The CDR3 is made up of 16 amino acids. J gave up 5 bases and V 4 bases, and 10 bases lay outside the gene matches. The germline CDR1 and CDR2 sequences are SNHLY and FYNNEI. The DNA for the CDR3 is TGTGCCAGCAGTGGGGCTAGCGGGGGCGTGGGGGAGACCCAGTACTTC. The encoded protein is CASSGASGGVGETQYF. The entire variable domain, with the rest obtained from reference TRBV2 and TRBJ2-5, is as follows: EPEVTQTPSHQVTQMGQEVILRCVPISNHLYFYWYRQILGQKVEFLVSFYNNEISEKSEIFDDQFSVERPDGSNFTLKIRSTKLEDSAMYFCASSGASGGVGETQYFGPGTRLLVL.

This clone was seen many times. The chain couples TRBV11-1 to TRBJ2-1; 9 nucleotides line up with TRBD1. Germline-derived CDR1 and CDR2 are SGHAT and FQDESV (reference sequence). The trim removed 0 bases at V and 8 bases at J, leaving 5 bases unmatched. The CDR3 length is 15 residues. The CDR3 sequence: CASSLAGTGHDEQFF. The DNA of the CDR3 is TGTGCCAGCAGCTTAGCAGGGACAGGGCATGATGAGCAGTTCTTC.

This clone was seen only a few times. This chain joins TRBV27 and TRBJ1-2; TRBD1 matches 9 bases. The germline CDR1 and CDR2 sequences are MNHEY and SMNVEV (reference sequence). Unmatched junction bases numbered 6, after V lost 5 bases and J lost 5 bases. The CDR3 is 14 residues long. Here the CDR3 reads CASSRTGGAYGYTF. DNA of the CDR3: TGTGCCAGCAGTAGAACAGGGGGCGCATATGGCTACACCTTC.

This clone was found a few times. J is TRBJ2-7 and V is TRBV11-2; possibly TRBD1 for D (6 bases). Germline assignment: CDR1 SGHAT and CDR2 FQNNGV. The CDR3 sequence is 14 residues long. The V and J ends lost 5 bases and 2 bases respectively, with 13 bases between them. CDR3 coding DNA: TGTGCCAGCAGCCCCACCCCAGGGGCCTACGAGCAGTACTTC. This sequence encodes CASSPTPGAYEQYF.

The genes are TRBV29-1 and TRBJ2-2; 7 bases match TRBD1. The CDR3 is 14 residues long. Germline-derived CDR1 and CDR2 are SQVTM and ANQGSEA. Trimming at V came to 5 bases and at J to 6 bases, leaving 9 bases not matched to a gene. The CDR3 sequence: CSVIRGTESGELFF. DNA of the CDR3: TGCAGCGTTATCAGGGGGACGGAGTCCGGGGAGCTGTTTTTT.